This is a list of T cell receptor beta chains from one sample in a study of cytomegalovirus exposure and HLA in healthy donors. The table came from immunoSEQ multiplex PCR; TCRdb's copy has only in-frame clones and leaves some out. This sample has about 130,000 clones, with roughly a sixth found just once. Source material: PBMCs. The receptor source for this set is a female donor in good health and CMV-seropositive. CDR3s include the opening cysteine and the closing phenylalanine or tryptophan. D genes are given only for firm matches. The listing skips clone size in some rows; elsewhere it reads once, few, many or a size class.

cdr3_aa cdr3_nt j_call clone_size v_call d_call
CASDIRDRLYGYTF TGTGCCAGTGACATCCGGGACAGGCTCTATGGCTACACCTTC TRBJ1-2 few TRBV6-1 TRBD1
CASRWDRNPYSNQPQHF TGTGCCAGCAGGTGGGACAGGAACCCTTATAGCAATCAGCCCCAGCATTTT TRBJ1-5 few TRBV2 TRBD1
CASSESYSYNEQFF TGTGCCAGCAGTGAATCCTATTCCTACAATGAGCAGTTCTTC TRBJ2-1 - TRBV2 -
CASSLGRGFEKLFF TGTGCCAGCAGCTTGGGACGGGGTTTTGAAAAACTGTTTTTT TRBJ1-4 - TRBV5-6 -
CAWSVRRTSGTGGANVLTF TGTGCCTGGAGTGTACGACGGACTAGCGGGACGGGGGGGGCCAACGTCCTGACTTTC TRBJ2-6 few TRBV30 TRBD2
CASSRGTSGARAQYF TGCGCCAGCAGCCGAGGGACTAGCGGGGCGAGGGCGCAGTATTTT TRBJ2-3 few TRBV4-3 TRBD2
CASSVRRADTEAFF TGTGCCAGCAGTGTTCGGAGGGCCGACACTGAAGCTTTCTTT TRBJ1-1 - TRBV6-4 -
CASSFVSQETQYF TGTGCCAGCAGCTTCGTCTCGCAAGAGACCCAGTACTTC TRBJ2-5 few TRBV7-2 -
CASSSGVRVKAFF TGTGCCAGCAGCTCGGGGGTGCGGGTGAAAGCTTTCTTT TRBJ1-1 - TRBV11-2 -
CASSAIAQTFDNSPLHF TGTGCCAGCAGTGCCATCGCCCAGACTTTCGACAATTCACCCCTCCACTTT TRBJ1-6 - TRBV6-1 -
CASSSIPSGKGYTF TGTGCCAGCAGTTCCATACCATCAGGGAAGGGCTACACCTTC TRBJ1-2 few TRBV28 -
CASSLSGTKAFF TGTGCCAGCAGTTTGTCCGGGACAAAGGCTTTCTTT TRBJ1-1 few TRBV28 -
CASSAGRVPSYNEQFF TGTGCCAGCAGCGCGGGGAGGGTACCCTCCTACAATGAGCAGTTCTTC TRBJ2-1 few TRBV9 TRBD2
CAGSYSLGRLPYEQYF TGTGCCGGCAGTTACTCCTTAGGGAGGCTCCCCTACGAGCAGTACTTC TRBJ2-7 few TRBV6-5 -
CAWSISLTGTPYNEQFF TGTGCCTGGAGTATATCCTTAACCGGGACACCTTACAATGAGCAGTTCTTC TRBJ2-1 - TRBV30 -
CASSLGVINNYEQYF TGTGCCAGCAGCTTGGGTGTAATAAATAACTACGAGCAGTACTTC TRBJ2-7 - TRBV5-4 -
CASRAGTGTGELFF TGCGCCAGCAGGGCCGGGACAGGGACCGGGGAGCTGTTTTTT TRBJ2-2 - TRBV10-1 TRBD1
CATSPRGHNTGELFF TGTGCCACCAGCCCCAGGGGGCACAACACCGGGGAGCTGTTTTTT TRBJ2-2 - TRBV15 TRBD1
CASSYSGENTGELFF TGTGCCAGCAGTTACTCAGGGGAGAACACCGGGGAGCTGTTTTTT TRBJ2-2 few TRBV6-7 -
CASRKGQVNTEAFF TGTGCCAGCAGGAAGGGACAGGTGAACACTGAAGCTTTCTTT TRBJ1-1 - TRBV2 TRBD1
CASSPFGLQSTGELFF TGTGCCAGCTCACCATTTGGGCTACAGTCCACCGGGGAGCTGTTTTTT TRBJ2-2 - TRBV18 -
CASSFFSGNIQYF TGTGCCAGCAGCTTTTTTTCCGGAAACATTCAGTACTTC TRBJ2-4 - TRBV5-4 -
CAWSEAGVEQYF TGTGCCTGGAGTGAGGCGGGCGTCGAGCAGTACTTC TRBJ2-7 few TRBV30 -
CATSNGLAGAYEQYF TGTGCCACCAGCAACGGACTAGCGGGAGCCTACGAGCAGTACTTC TRBJ2-7 few TRBV15 TRBD2